This entry is about one TCR beta chain. Germline V gives CDR1 KGHDR, CDR2 SFDVKD. The CDR3 extends over 12 amino acids. V was cut by 4 bases and J by 3 bases, with 4 bases left in between. This sample is drawn from a study of blood T cell repertoires in COVID-19. The assay was immunoSEQ multiplex PCR, and TCRdb's table has in-frame clones only and misses some. The sample yields roughly 340,000 clones, more than 80% seen once. The sequence was collected from a woman aged 25 to 39 with COVID-19, enrolled during active disease. The sample comprised peripheral blood. This chain uses TRBV24-1 with TRBJ2-3; D uncertain. This chain's CDR3 is CATSERTDTQYF. CDR3 DNA: TGTGCCACCAGTGAGAGGACAGATACGCAGTATTTT.